These 22 T cell receptor beta chains were sequenced from one sample in a study of blood T cell repertoires in COVID-19. The table came from immunoSEQ multiplex PCR; TCRdb's copy has only in-frame clones and leaves some out. The data show some 42,000 clones, around 90% seen once. The sequenced material came from peripheral blood. Receptor source: a human donor in a cohort sampled during active COVID-19.

The V and J genes are TRBV30 and TRBJ2-3; 11 nucleotides match TRBD2. This CDR3 has 15 amino acids. V trimming: 0 bases; J trimming: 1 base; junction bases outside the gene matches: 0. Germline CDR1 is GTSNPN and CDR2 is SVGIG (reference sequence). CDR3 in amino acids: CAWSVGLAGTDTQYF. The CDR3 DNA reads as TGTGCCTGGAGTGTGGGACTAGCGGGCACAGATACGCAGTATTTT.

The chain links TRBV28 to TRBJ1-5; D uncertain. The CDR3 totals 16 residues. Germline CDR1 reads MDHEN; CDR2 reads SYDVKM. V lost 1 base to trimming and J lost 2 bases, with 12 bases between them. CDR3 DNA: TGTGCCAGCAGTTTATTCGCCAGGTCCCGCAATCAGCCCCAGCATTTT. Translating it yields CASSLFARSRNQPQHF.

CDR3 sequence (DNA): TGCGCCAGCAGCTATAGCGGGGGGGACACCGGGGAGCTGTTTTTT. It is translated as CASSYSGGDTGELFF. The chain joins TRBV5-1 to TRBJ2-2; TRBD2 aligns across 11 bases. This CDR3 contains 15 residues. With 3 bases clipped from V and 3 bases from J, the junction kept 1 base outside the gene matches. CDR1 and CDR2 (germline): SGHRS, YFSETQ.

The count of this clone is one. This chain joins TRBV20-1 and TRBJ1-5, with D perhaps matching TRBD1 (6 bases). Trimming took 6 bases from V and 7 from J, leaving 16 bases between them. From germline, CDR1 is DFQATT and CDR2 SNEGSKA (reference sequence). This CDR3 contains 13 residues. This CDR3 reads CSASLGGAQPQHF. The CDR3 DNA sequence: TGCAGTGCCAGTTTAGGGGGGGCCCAGCCCCAGCATTTT.

The gene calls are TRBV27 and TRBJ2-1; the D gene is possibly TRBD1 (6 bases). CDR1 and CDR2 from the germline V gene are MNHEY and SMNVEV (reference sequence). The V end was cut by 10 bases, the J end by 4 bases, with 23 bases between. The CDR3 consists of 16 residues. CDR3 residues: CATRDPSNRAYNEQFF. The CDR3 DNA reads as TGTGCCACTCGCGACCCCTCCAACAGGGCGTACAATGAGCAGTTCTTC.

The chain links TRBV5-4 to TRBJ2-1; 10 bases align to TRBD2. The CDR3 has 17 amino acids. The germline gives CDR1 SGHNT, CDR2 YYREEE (reference sequence). V lost 4 bases to trimming and J lost 7 bases; unmatched junction nucleotides: 14. The CDR3 here is CASSAKEAGGPSNEQFF. The CDR3 bases are TGTGCCAGCAGCGCAAAGGAAGCGGGAGGGCCCTCGAATGAGCAGTTCTTC.

The chain joins TRBV6-5 to TRBJ2-6; D is undetermined. The V end was cut by 8 bases, the J end by 0 bases, with 11 bases between. Germline V CDR1 and CDR2: MNHEY, SVGAGI. This CDR3 has 15 residues. In nucleotides, the CDR3 is TGTGCCAGCTTCCCAGGTCACTCTGGGGCCAACGTCCTGACTTTC. It is translated as CASFPGHSGANVLTF.

The V gene is TRBV27, the J gene TRBJ2-3; TRBD2 aligns across 7 bases. This CDR3 region has 14 residues. The germline V gene encodes CDR1 MNHEY and CDR2 SMNVEV (reference sequence). The V and J ends lost 3 bases and 0 bases, in that order; junction bases with no gene match: 0. The CDR3 reads CASSFSGSTDTQYF. The CDR3 DNA reads TGTGCCAGCAGTTTTAGCGGGAGCACAGATACGCAGTATTTT.

The chain links TRBV7-9 to TRBJ2-2, with 10 bases fitting TRBD2. The germline gives CDR1 SEHNR, CDR2 FQNEAQ (reference sequence). The CDR3 consists of 15 residues. The trim removed 6 bases at V and 2 bases at J, leaving 3 bases unmatched. Here the CDR3 DNA reads TGTGCCAGCAGTCCTAGCGGGGGAAACACCGGGGAGCTGTTTTTT. As protein: CASSPSGGNTGELFF.

V and J are TRBV18 and TRBJ2-2; 13 bases fit TRBD2. There are 19 residues in the CDR3. CDR1 and CDR2 from the germline V gene are KGHSH and LQKENI. The junction had 7 bases not matched to a gene; V was cut back by 3 bases and J by 0 bases. DNA of the CDR3: TGTGCCAGCTCACCGGGAGTTGGACTAGCGGGAGCGAACACCGGGGAGCTGTTTTTT. This sequence encodes CASSPGVGLAGANTGELFF.

The V gene is TRBV3-1 (or the pseudogene TRBV3-2), the J gene TRBJ2-7, with D possibly TRBD2 on 6 matching bases. Trimming removed 5 bases from V and 5 bases from J, with 10 bases in between. Germline V gives CDR1 LGHDT, CDR2 YNNKEL (reference sequence). CDR3 length: 12 amino acids. CDR3 bases: TGTGCCAGCAGCAAGAGACTAGACGAGCAGTACTTC. Translated: CASSKRLDEQYF.

This chain uses TRBV7-9 with TRBJ1-1, with D perhaps matching TRBD1 (6 bases). Germline V lookup: CDR1 SEHNR, CDR2 FQNEAQ (reference sequence). CDR3 length: 14 amino acids. The V end was cut by 11 bases, the J end by 5 bases, with 21 bases between. CDR3 amino acids: CALHAVQGRTEAFF. DNA of the CDR3: TGTGCCTTACACGCGGTACAGGGAAGGACTGAAGCTTTCTTT.

V is TRBV11-3 and J is TRBJ2-1; 8 bases match TRBD2. The junction had 6 bases not matched to a gene; V was cut back by 2 bases and J by 6 bases. Germline V gene data show CDR1 as SGHNT and CDR2 as YENEEA. The CDR3 loop spans 15 amino acids. CDR3 sequence (DNA): TGTGCCAGCAGCTTAACGGGGGGGGCTAGCAATGAGCAGTTCTTC. Its translation is CASSLTGGASNEQFF.

The chain employs TRBV10-3 and TRBJ2-7; the D gene is possibly TRBD1 (6 bases). Germline loops: CDR1 ENHRY, CDR2 SYGVKD. The CDR3 sequence is 14 residues long. V lost 6 bases and J lost 0, with 12 bases in between. DNA for the CDR3: TGTGCCATCAGCCAGGGGCCAAGCTCCTACGAGCAGTACTTC. Translating gives CAISQGPSSYEQYF.

This clone was recorded once. Because the CDR3's place on the DNA is in doubt, the DNA is left out and the CDR3 is given as listed by TCRdb. The V call is TRBV5-1, the J call TRBJ2-7; no DNA check was done on the table's D call, TRBD1. The CDR3 totals 14 residues, both ends included. CDR1 is SGHRS and CDR2 is YFSETQ in the germline V gene. Here the CDR3 reads CASCSGQGGYEQYF.

Written as DNA, the CDR3 is TGTGCCAGCAGCCAAGATCTAGCGGGAGTCCTCCGCCGGTTCTTC. It translates to CASSQDLAGVLRRFF. This sequence joins TRBV4-2 and TRBJ2-1, with 10 bases lining up with TRBD2. The V and J ends lost 0 bases and 15 bases, in that order; junction bases with no gene match: 11. This CDR3 is 15 amino acids long. Per the germline V gene, CDR1 is LGHNA and CDR2 is YNFKEQ.

This rearrangement joins TRBV5-1 to TRBJ1-1, with 7 bases aligning to TRBD1. The CDR3 is made up of 15 amino acids. J gave up 3 bases and V 4 bases, and 9 bases lay outside the gene matches. Germline V gives CDR1 SGHRS, CDR2 YFSETQ. The CDR3 nucleotides read TGCGCCAGCAGCCAGGGGGACAGAAAATACACTGAAGCTTTCTTT. Protein product: CASSQGDRKYTEAFF.

The CDR3 sequence: CASSQVTGGRYEQYF. The CDR3 nucleotides are TGTGCCAGCAGCCAGGTGACAGGGGGCAGGTACGAGCAGTACTTC. The gene calls are TRBV3-1 (or the pseudogene TRBV3-2) and TRBJ2-7, with 10 bases identical to TRBD1. V dropped 3 bases and J dropped 4; count of bases not matched to a gene: 6. From germline, CDR1 is LGHDT and CDR2 YNNKEL (reference sequence). The CDR3 contains 15 residues.

A remark on this clone: One end of the junction fails to match germline, which may point to a read error. J is TRBJ1-4 and V is TRBV15; 9 nucleotides align to TRBD1. CDR3 length equals 13 residues. Germline V gene lookup returns CDR1 LNHNV and CDR2 YYDKDF (reference sequence). CDR3 residues: CATSSGRGTGLRF. CDR3 nucleotide sequence: TGTGCCACCAGCAGTGGTCGCGGGACAGGGCTCCGATTT.

V usage is TRBV6-2 or TRBV6-3 and J usage is TRBJ1-4, with 8 bases identical to TRBD1. Germline loops: CDR1 MNHEY, CDR2 SVGEGT. This CDR3 spans 15 amino acids. The ends lost 5 bases at V and 7 bases at J; junction bases unmatched: 9. The CDR3 sequence is CASSPGTGLSEKLFF. As DNA, the CDR3 is TGTGCCAGCAGTCCCGGGACAGGATTGAGTGAAAAACTGTTTTTT.

This chain uses TRBV7-2 with TRBJ1-2, with 8 bases matching TRBD1. The germline V gene has CDR1 SGHTA and CDR2 FQGNSA. The CDR3 spans 14 residues. After removal of 1 base from V and 5 bases from J, the junction contained 3 bases not matched to a gene. The CDR3 region has the DNA TGTGCCAGCAGCTTAGTGGGGACAGGTTATGGCTACACCTTC. Residues: CASSLVGTGYGYTF.

V gene TRBV28 combines with J gene TRBJ1-1; maybe TRBD1 (5 bases). CDR1 is MDHEN, CDR2 SYDVKM, per germline. The V gene lost 8 bases and the J gene lost 3 bases, with 22 bases spanning the gap. This CDR3 spans 16 amino acids. This CDR3 reads CASARRDYRGDTEAFF. The CDR3, as DNA: TGTGCCAGCGCCCGCCGGGACTACAGAGGGGACACTGAAGCTTTCTTT.